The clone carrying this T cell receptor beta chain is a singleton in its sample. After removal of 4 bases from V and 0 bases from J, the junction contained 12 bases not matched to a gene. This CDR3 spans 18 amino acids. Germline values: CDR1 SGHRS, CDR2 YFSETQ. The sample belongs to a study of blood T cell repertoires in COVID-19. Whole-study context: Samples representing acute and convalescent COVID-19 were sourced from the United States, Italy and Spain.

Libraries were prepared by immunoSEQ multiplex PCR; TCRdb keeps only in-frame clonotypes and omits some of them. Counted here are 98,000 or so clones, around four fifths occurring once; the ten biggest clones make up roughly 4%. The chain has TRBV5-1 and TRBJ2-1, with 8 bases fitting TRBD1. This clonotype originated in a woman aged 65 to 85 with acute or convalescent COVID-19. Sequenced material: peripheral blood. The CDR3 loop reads CASSPGTGGGASYNEQFF. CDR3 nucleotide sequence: TGCGCCAGCAGCCCGGGGACAGGCGGCGGGGCCTCCTACAATGAGCAGTTCTTC.